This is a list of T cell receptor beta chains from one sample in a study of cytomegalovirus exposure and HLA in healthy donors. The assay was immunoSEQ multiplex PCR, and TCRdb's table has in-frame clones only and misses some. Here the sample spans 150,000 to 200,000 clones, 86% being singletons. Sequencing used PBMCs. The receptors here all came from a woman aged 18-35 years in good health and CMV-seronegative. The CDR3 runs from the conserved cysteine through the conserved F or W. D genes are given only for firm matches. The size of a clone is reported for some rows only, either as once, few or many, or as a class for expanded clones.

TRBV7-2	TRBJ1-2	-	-	CASSLVREMNYGYTF	TGTGCCAGCAGCTTAGTCCGGGAGATGAACTATGGCTACACCTTC
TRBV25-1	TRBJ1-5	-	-	CASSDGGQPQHF	TGTGCCAGCAGTGACGGTGGTCAGCCCCAGCATTTT
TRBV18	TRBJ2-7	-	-	CASSPAGTPADYEQYF	TGTGCCAGCTCACCAGCCGGGACACCAGCCGACTACGAGCAGTACTTC
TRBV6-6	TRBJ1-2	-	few	CASSQAGGGYTF	TGTGCCAGCAGTCAGGCGGGGGGAGGCTACACCTTC
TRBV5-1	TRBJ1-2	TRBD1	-	CASSLDRDRGFYYGYTF	TGCGCCAGCAGCTTGGACCGGGACAGGGGTTTCTACTATGGCTACACCTTC
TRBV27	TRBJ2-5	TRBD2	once	CASSARASGGYQETQYF	TGTGCCAGCAGTGCCCGAGCTAGCGGGGGGTACCAAGAGACCCAGTACTTC
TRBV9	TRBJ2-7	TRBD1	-	CASSVRQGHDEQYF	TGTGCCAGCAGCGTTAGACAGGGTCATGACGAGCAGTACTTC
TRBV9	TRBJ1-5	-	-	CASSVSGGGGQPQHF	TGTGCCAGCAGCGTATCCGGGGGAGGCGGTCAGCCCCAGCATTTT
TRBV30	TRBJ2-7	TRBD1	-	CAWSASIGTGTYEQYF	TGTGCCTGGAGTGCTTCCATCGGGACAGGGACGTACGAGCAGTACTTC
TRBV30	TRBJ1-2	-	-	CAWSAPRIHSNYGYTF	TGTGCCTGGAGTGCCCCCCGTATCCACAGTAACTATGGCTACACCTTC
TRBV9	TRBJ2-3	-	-	CASSPSLGGGQDTQYF	TGTGCCAGCAGCCCCTCGTTGGGGGGGGGCCAAGATACGCAGTATTTT
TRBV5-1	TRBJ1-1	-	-	CASSLFMNTEAFF	TGCGCCAGCAGCTTGTTTATGAACACTGAAGCTTTCTTT
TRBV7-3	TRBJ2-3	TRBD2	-	CASSLSGGAFTDTQYF	TGTGCCAGCAGCTTGAGCGGGGGAGCCTTCACAGATACGCAGTATTTT
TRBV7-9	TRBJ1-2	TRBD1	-	CASSLEDRGRGYTF	TGTGCCAGCAGCTTAGAGGACAGGGGCCGTGGCTACACCTTC
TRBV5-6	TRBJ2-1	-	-	CASSLKQAFSYNEQFF	TGTGCCAGCAGCTTGAAACAGGCGTTTTCCTACAATGAGCAGTTCTTC
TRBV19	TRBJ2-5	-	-	CASSMNRGETQYF	TGTGCCAGTAGTATGAATAGGGGAGAGACCCAGTACTTC
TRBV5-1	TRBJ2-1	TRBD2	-	CASRLASYNEQFF	TGCGCCAGCAGACTAGCGAGTTACAATGAGCAGTTCTTC
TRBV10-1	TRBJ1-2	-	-	CASSADRNYGYTF	TGCGCCAGCAGTGCAGACAGGAACTATGGCTACACCTTC
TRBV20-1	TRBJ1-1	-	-	CSASTWTEAFF	TGCAGTGCTTCGACTTGGACTGAAGCTTTCTTT
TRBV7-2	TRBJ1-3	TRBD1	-	CASSLGGSTGGTGNTIYF	TGTGCCAGCAGCTTAGGGGGCTCCACAGGGGGCACTGGAAACACCATATATTTT
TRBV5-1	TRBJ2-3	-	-	CASSSSGIDTDTQYF	TGCGCCAGCAGTTCGTCCGGGATAGACACAGATACGCAGTATTTT
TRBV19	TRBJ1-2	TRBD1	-	CASSIDLSAGGIYGYTF	TGTGCCAGTAGTATAGATCTATCGGCAGGGGGGATCTATGGCTACACCTTC